Sequencing of this TCR beta chain was carried out in a study of blood T cell repertoires in COVID-19. Whole-study context: Some COVID-19 samples were acute and others convalescent; all came from the United States, Italy and Spain.

The length of the CDR3 is 19 residues. Trimming removed 2 bases from V and 5 bases from J; junction bases left unmatched: 17. CDR1 is KGHSH, CDR2 LQKENI, per germline. As processed by the authors: Estimation of nucleated cell counts relied on the amplification of reference gene primers. Profiling relied on immunoSEQ multiplex PCR, and the TCRdb table lists in-frame clones only, not all of them. V, J and clone size are those of that table, while D and trimming were read from the DNA. The repertoire holds more than 250,000 clones, with 85% to 90% as singletons. Individuals drawn from about 26 US areas were about 18 to 95 years old. Researchers sorted participants into cohorts using their self-reported clinical history.

The V gene is TRBV18, the J gene TRBJ2-5, with 10 positions matching TRBD1. The sequence derives from a woman aged 18-29 years with acute COVID-19. Sequencing was performed on PBMCs or T cells enriched from blood (not recorded which). The CDR3 coding sequence is TGTGCCAGCTCACCAATCCCACCGCTACCCGGGACAGGGGTTGAGACCCAGTACTTC. Encoded protein: CASSPIPPLPGTGVETQYF.